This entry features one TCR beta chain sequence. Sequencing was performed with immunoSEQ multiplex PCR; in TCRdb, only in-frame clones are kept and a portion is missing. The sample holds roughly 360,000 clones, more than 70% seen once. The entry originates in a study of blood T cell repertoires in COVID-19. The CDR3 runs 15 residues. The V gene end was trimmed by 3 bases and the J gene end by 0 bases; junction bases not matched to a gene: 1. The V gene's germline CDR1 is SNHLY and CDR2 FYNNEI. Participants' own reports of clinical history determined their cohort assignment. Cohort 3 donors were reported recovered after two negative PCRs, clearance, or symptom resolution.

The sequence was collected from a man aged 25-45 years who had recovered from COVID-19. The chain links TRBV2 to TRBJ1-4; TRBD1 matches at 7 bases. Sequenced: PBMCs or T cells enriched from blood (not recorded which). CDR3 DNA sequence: TGTGCCAGCAGTGAGGGGACAGCAACTAATGAAAAACTGTTTTTT. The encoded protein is CASSEGTATNEKLFF.